The 31 T cell receptor beta chains reported below all come from one sample, sequenced in a study of OX40 agonist ivuxolimab in advanced cancers. Profiled with immunoSEQ multiplex PCR; TCRdb holds only in-frame clones, not every one. Of fewer than 90,000 clones in the sample, over 75% were seen once. The source was CD4+ or CD8+ T cells sorted from blood, collected in a trial of the OX40 agonist ivuxolimab. These receptors were collected from an adult with an advanced solid tumor such as melanoma, head and neck, liver or kidney cancer.

The CDR3 is CASSYGAGGRYEQYF. The CDR3 region has the DNA TGTGCCAGCAGTTACGGCGCAGGGGGCCGTTACGAGCAGTACTTC. The V gene is TRBV6-5, the J gene TRBJ2-7, with TRBD1 identical over 8 bases. V lost 2 bases to trimming and J lost 4 bases; unmatched junction nucleotides: 7. There are 15 residues in the CDR3. CDR1 and CDR2 from the germline V gene are MNHEY and SVGAGI.

CDR3 nucleotide sequence: TGTGCCTCTCAGCCCCAGCATTTT. Amino acid sequence: CASQPQHF. The chain carries TRBV27 and TRBJ1-5, with D unresolved. CDR3 length equals 8 residues. The V end lost 11 bases, the J end lost 6 bases, and 2 bases lay between the germline ends. Looked up from germline, CDR1 is MNHEY and CDR2 is SMNVEV (reference sequence).

The gene calls are TRBV5-1 and TRBJ2-7, with a tentative D call TRBD1 (5 bases). Germline CDR1 and CDR2: SGHRS and YFSETQ. The CDR3 sequence is 14 residues long. The ends were cut back, 4 bases at V and 4 bases at J, with 15 bases in the middle. The CDR3: CASSPGMLAYEQYF. The CDR3 DNA is TGCGCCAGCAGCCCAGGGATGTTAGCATACGAGCAGTACTTC. Based on the CDR3 plus reference TRBV5-1 and TRBJ2-7, the full variable domain is KAGVTQTPRYLIKTRGQQVTLSCSPISGHRSVSWYQQTPGQGLQFLFEYFSETQRNKGNFPGRFSGRQFSNSRSEMNVSTLELGDSALYLCASSPGMLAYEQYFGPGTRLTVT.

The chain joins TRBV2 to TRBJ1-5; maybe TRBD1 (5 bases). Germline V gene sequence: CDR1 SNHLY, CDR2 FYNNEI. This CDR3 has 15 residues. Trimming cost V 4 bases and J 0 bases, with 10 bases left between them. The CDR3 protein is CASSGDGYSNQPQHF. The CDR3 nucleotides are TGTGCCAGCAGTGGGGACGGGTATAGCAATCAGCCCCAGCATTTT. Filled out from reference TRBV2 and TRBJ1-5, the complete variable domain reads EPEVTQTPSHQVTQMGQEVILRCVPISNHLYFYWYRQILGQKVEFLVSFYNNEISEKSEIFDDQFSVERPDGSNFTLKIRSTKLEDSAMYFCASSGDGYSNQPQHFGDGTRLSIL.

This chain links TRBV6-5 with TRBJ2-5; 10 bases are shared with TRBD2. The CDR3 runs to 14 residues. J was trimmed by 4 bases and V by 6 bases; bases with no gene match: 5. Germline assignment: CDR1 MNHEY and CDR2 SVGAGI. CDR3 sequence reads: CASSSSGSRETQYF. The CDR3 DNA reads as TGTGCCAGCAGCTCTAGCGGGAGCAGAGAGACCCAGTACTTC.

The chain uses TRBV4-2 and TRBJ2-1; D remains unclear. In germline, CDR1 is LGHNA, CDR2 YNFKEQ. Trimming pared 5 bases from V and 5 bases from J, leaving 16 bases between. CDR3 length: 15 amino acids. This CDR3 reads CASSLVPRTNNEQFF. CDR3 coding DNA: TGTGCCAGCAGCTTGGTACCGCGGACCAACAATGAGCAGTTCTTC.

On this clone itself: The same CDR3 can be traced to other DNA sequences in this sample. The chain has TRBV7-2 and TRBJ2-5, with 9 bases identical to TRBD2. This CDR3 region has 14 residues. Trimming took 5 bases from V and 5 from J; bases not matched to a gene: 6. CDR1 is SGHTA, CDR2 FQGNSA, per germline. The CDR3 region has the DNA TGTGCCAGCAGCCTGACTAGCGGCGCGGAGACCCAGTACTTC. Translated, it gives CASSLTSGAETQYF.

Comment on this clone: At one end, the junction sequence differs from germline, possibly due to a read error. The chain joins TRBV18 to TRBJ1-2; 8 positions match TRBD1. The CDR3 runs 17 residues. CDR1 is KGHSH and CDR2 is LQKENI in the germline V gene. The CDR3 sequence is CTSSPPGERQGYHGYTF. CDR3 coding DNA: TGTACCAGCTCACCACCGGGGGAGAGACAGGGGTACCATGGCTACACCTTC.

This chain connects TRBV18 to TRBJ2-1, with TRBD2 as a possible D gene (6 bases). The CDR3 is made up of 13 amino acids. The V end lost 3 bases, the J end lost 5 bases, and 8 bases lay between the germline ends. Germline CDR1 reads KGHSH; CDR2 reads LQKENI. In nucleotides, the CDR3 is TGTGCCAGCTCACCTGGGGGGAACAATGAGCAGTTCTTC. As protein: CASSPGGNNEQFF. Filled out from reference TRBV18 and TRBJ2-1, the complete variable domain reads NAGVMQNPRHLVRRRGQEARLRCSPMKGHSHVYWYRQLPEEGLKFMVYLQKENIIDESGMPKERFSAEFPKEGPSILRIQQVVRGDSAAYFCASSPGGNNEQFFGPGTRLTVL.

V usage is TRBV28 and J usage is TRBJ2-1; 7 bases map to TRBD1. The V gene end was trimmed by 8 bases and the J gene end by 2 bases; junction bases not matched to a gene: 12. CDR1 and CDR2 (germline): MDHEN, SYDVKM. The CDR3 loop spans 16 amino acids. CDR3 bases: TGTGCCAGCTTTACGACTGGGACAGAGACCTACAATGAGCAGTTCTTC. Residues: CASFTTGTETYNEQFF. Variable domain in full (rest from reference TRBV28 and TRBJ2-1): DVKVTQSSRYLVKRTGEKVFLECVQDMDHENMFWYRQDPGLGLRLIYFSYDVKMKEKGDIPEGYSVSREKKERFSLILESASTNQTSMYLCASFTTGTETYNEQFFGPGTRLTVL.

The V gene is TRBV5-1, the J gene TRBJ1-2; 9 bases map to TRBD1. Germline V gene data show CDR1 as SGHRS and CDR2 as YFSETQ. J lost 4 bases, V lost 7 bases, and 8 bases had no gene match. This CDR3 comprises 14 residues. Written as DNA, the CDR3 is TGCGCCAGCGGACCAGGACAGGGGTTCTATGGCTACACCTTC. Translated, it gives CASGPGQGFYGYTF.

The V and J genes are TRBV4-3 and TRBJ2-3, with D possibly matching TRBD2 (5 bases). The CDR3 consists of 19 residues. V lost 0 bases, J lost 5 bases, and 24 bases lay in between. Germline V CDR1 and CDR2: LGHNA, YSLEER. DNA for the CDR3: TGCGCCAGCAGCCAAGACCCGCCTAGCTTATCCCCCGGTGGAGATACGCAGTATTTT. Its translation is CASSQDPPSLSPGGDTQYF.

The V call is TRBV5-1, the J call TRBJ2-3; D is undetermined. Looked up from germline, CDR1 is SGHRS and CDR2 is YFSETQ. V lost 3 bases, J lost 2 bases, and 7 bases lay in between. The CDR3 runs to 13 residues. CDR3 in DNA: TGCGCCAGCAGCTCAGGCGCCACAGATACGCAGTATTTT. Translating gives CASSSGATDTQYF. Based on the CDR3 plus reference TRBV5-1 and TRBJ2-3, the full variable domain is KAGVTQTPRYLIKTRGQQVTLSCSPISGHRSVSWYQQTPGQGLQFLFEYFSETQRNKGNFPGRFSGRQFSNSRSEMNVSTLELGDSALYLCASSSGATDTQYFGPGTRLTVL.

V gene TRBV2 combines with J gene TRBJ2-3; 15 nucleotides match TRBD2. Germline lookup yields CDR1 SNHLY and CDR2 FYNNEI. With 6 bases clipped from V and 0 bases from J, the junction kept 1 base outside the gene matches. CDR3 length equals 16 residues. The CDR3 DNA reads as TGTGCCAGCAGCGGACTAGCGGGGGGGAGCACAGATACGCAGTATTTT. Protein product: CASSGLAGGSTDTQYF.

The rearrangement joins TRBV7-2 to TRBJ1-1; no reliable D call. Germline lookup yields CDR1 SGHTA and CDR2 FQGNSA. This CDR3 contains 13 residues. V was trimmed by 2 bases and J by 8 bases, leaving 12 bases between them. CDR3 nucleotides: TGTGCCAGCAGCTTACTTCCGGGGTTGGAAGCTTTCTTT. It codes for CASSLLPGLEAFF.

V gene TRBV7-2 combines with J gene TRBJ1-4, with D possibly being TRBD1 (6 bases). Per the germline V gene, CDR1 is SGHTA and CDR2 is FQGNSA. V was clipped by 5 bases and J by 8 bases, with 18 bases between them. The CDR3 has 15 residues. The CDR3 DNA reads as TGTGCCAGCAGCACCGACTCAGGGGTACGGGAAAAACTGTTTTTT. This encodes CASSTDSGVREKLFF.

This clone was found a few times. This chain joins TRBV7-2 and TRBJ2-7; 12 bases map to TRBD2. CDR1 SGHTA and CDR2 FQGNSA come from the germline V gene. CDR3 length: 13 residues. J was trimmed by 6 bases and V by 4 bases; bases with no gene match: 1. The CDR3, as DNA: TGTGCCAGCAGCTGGGGACTAGCGGGCGAGCAGTACTTC. It translates to CASSWGLAGEQYF.

The chain carries TRBV29-1 and TRBJ2-3; the D is unclear. The CDR3 consists of 13 residues. The V gene lost 1 base and the J gene lost 3 bases, with 8 bases spanning the gap. Germline V gives CDR1 SQVTM, CDR2 ANQGSEA. CDR3 sequence: CSVEVQSTDTQYF. Here the CDR3 DNA reads TGCAGCGTTGAAGTGCAGTCAACAGATACGCAGTATTTT.

V and J are TRBV11-1 and TRBJ2-1; 7 bases align to TRBD2. This CDR3 spans 12 amino acids. The V gene's germline CDR1 is SGHAT and CDR2 FQDESV (reference sequence). V gave up 5 bases and J gave up 7 bases; unmatched junction bases: 2. In DNA form, the CDR3 reads TGTGCCAGCAGCGGGGGGGGTAATGAGCAGTTCTTC. It yields the protein CASSGGGNEQFF.

The V gene is TRBV19, the J gene TRBJ2-7; 10 bases match TRBD2. With V trimmed by 4 bases and J by 2 bases, 2 bases remained unmatched. This CDR3 region has 14 residues. Germline CDR1 and CDR2: LNHDA and SQIVND (reference sequence). The CDR3, as DNA: TGTGCCAGTAGTAGGACTAGCGGTGCCTACGAGCAGTACTTC. This gives the protein CASSRTSGAYEQYF.

The chain recombines TRBV10-3 with TRBJ1-2; TRBD1 agrees at 7 bases. The CDR3 extends over 15 amino acids. Germline CDR1 ENHRY, CDR2 SYGVKD. Losses at the gene ends were 3 bases for V and 0 bases for J; bases not matched to a gene: 4. The CDR3 region is CAISDRDRANYGYTF. The CDR3 DNA sequence: TGTGCCATCAGTGACCGCGACAGGGCTAACTATGGCTACACCTTC.

This clone was recorded only once. This chain uses TRBV28 with TRBJ2-7; D possibly corresponds to TRBD1 (5 bases). V gave up 7 bases and J gave up 6 bases, with 10 bases separating them. Looked up from germline, CDR1 is MDHEN and CDR2 is SYDVKM. CDR3 length: 11 amino acids. For the CDR3, the DNA is TGTGCCAGCACAGGGATCGGCGAGCAGTACTTC. This encodes CASTGIGEQYF.

The J gene is TRBJ1-4, the V gene TRBV9; TRBD1 matches at 12 bases. The CDR3 loop spans 17 amino acids. V shed 3 bases and J 7 bases; nucleotides not matched to a gene: 10. The V gene's germline CDR1 is SGDLS and CDR2 YYNGEE. CDR3 sequence: CASSARDRGPLGEKLFF. CDR3 DNA: TGTGCCAGCAGCGCCCGGGACAGGGGGCCCTTAGGTGAAAAACTGTTTTTT.

The chain recombines TRBV18 with TRBJ2-7; 7 bases are a match to TRBD1. The germline V gene has CDR1 KGHSH and CDR2 LQKENI. The trim removed 1 base at V and 3 bases at J, leaving 3 bases unmatched. This CDR3 comprises 14 residues. The CDR3 nucleotides are TGTGCCAGCTCACCACAGCAGGGGGACTACGAGCAGTACTTC. Protein sequence: CASSPQQGDYEQYF.

V gene TRBV28 combines with J gene TRBJ1-1; unclear D gene. There are 12 residues in the CDR3. Trimming pared 0 bases from V and 10 bases from J, leaving 9 bases between. The V gene's germline CDR1 is MDHEN and CDR2 SYDVKM. CDR3: CASSLWDGRAFF. In nucleotides, the CDR3 is TGTGCCAGCAGTTTATGGGATGGGAGAGCTTTCTTT.

The chain uses TRBV2 and TRBJ1-4; TRBD1 matches at 7 bases. The ends lost 4 bases at V and 7 bases at J; junction bases unmatched: 15. The CDR3 extends over 17 amino acids. In germline, CDR1 is SNHLY, CDR2 FYNNEI. The CDR3 region is CASSVRDSPSSGEKLFF. Here the CDR3 DNA reads TGTGCCAGCAGTGTCCGGGACAGCCCCTCGTCTGGTGAAAAACTGTTTTTT.

The chain employs TRBV5-1 and TRBJ2-7; 12 bases align to TRBD2. J gave up 7 bases and V 4 bases, and 9 bases lay outside the gene matches. The germline gives CDR1 SGHRS, CDR2 YFSETQ. The length of the CDR3 is 15 residues. The CDR3 DNA reads TGCGCCAGCAGCCAAGGACTAGCGGGACTATCGGAGCAGTACTTC. This gives the protein CASSQGLAGLSEQYF.

This clone appeared once. This chain connects TRBV11-2 to TRBJ2-1; D could derive from TRBD1 or TRBD2 (5 bases each). There are 15 residues in the CDR3. Per the germline V gene, CDR1 is SGHAT and CDR2 is FQNNGV. Trimming cost V 6 bases and J 0 bases, with 12 bases left between them. This chain's CDR3 is CASSSLGTSYNEQFF. DNA for the CDR3: TGTGCCAGCAGTTCCTTGGGGACCTCCTACAATGAGCAGTTCTTC.

The J gene is TRBJ1-2, the V gene TRBV4-1, with D unclear. The V end was cut by 0 bases, the J end by 3 bases, with 8 bases between. Germline V gene data show CDR1 as MGHRA and CDR2 as YSYEKL. The CDR3 spans 14 residues. For the CDR3, the DNA is TGCGCCAGCAGCCAAGATAACAGCTACTATGGCTACACCTTC. It yields the protein CASSQDNSYYGYTF.

The count of this clone is one. CDR3 loop: CASSHGVESYEQYF. In DNA form, the CDR3 reads TGTGCCAGCTCACATGGGGTAGAATCCTACGAGCAGTACTTC. V is TRBV18 and J is TRBJ2-7; D gene uncertain. CDR1 is KGHSH, CDR2 LQKENI, per germline. The CDR3 covers 14 residues. Trimming stripped 4 bases from V and 1 base from J, with 11 bases between.

The chain recombines TRBV6-6 with TRBJ1-1, with TRBD1 as a possible D gene (5 bases). Germline values: CDR1 MNHNY, CDR2 SVGAGI (reference sequence). Trimming left V 5 bases short and J 4 bases short, with 11 bases between. The CDR3 length is 13 residues. CDR3 in amino acids: CASSGRDGTEAFF. The CDR3 coding sequence is TGTGCCAGCAGTGGCAGGGATGGCACTGAAGCTTTCTTT.